This T cell receptor beta chain was retrieved from a study of shared clonotypes between healthy human individuals (dated by TCRdb to between 2020 and 2021). Regarding the study in general: A couple of women and a few men aged 18 to 49 years were included in the cohort. For each donor, three plates each were used for CD4 naive and CD4 memory, two plates were used for CD8 naive, and one plate was used for CD8 memory. Blood TCR repertoires of a handful of healthy adults were deeply sequenced to estimate repertoire size and the extent of clonotype sharing between individuals. Leukapheresis yielded between about 0.94 and 8.9 billion PBMCs per donor. To increase sequencing depth and limit assay-specific biases, TCR repertoire library preparation and sequencing were carried out by different laboratories using diverse techniques. The research as a whole found: Naive subsets generally had larger estimated clonotype richness than memory subsets did. The small number of donors limited the genetic and exposure-history diversity represented. Across a few donors, about 4.5% of naive CD4, roughly 3.4% of naive CD8, around 2.5% of memory CD4, and about 0.44% of memory CD8 clonotypes were shared. Based on pairwise subsampling, the degree of clonotype sharing among donors was expected to be affected by sequencing depth. Clonotypes shared by all four sorted-subset donors showed higher generation probabilities than non-shared clonotypes. Only blood was sampled, and tissue TCR repertoires likely differ from those in blood. Incomplete sequencing was indicated by rarefaction of sorted-subset datasets, despite the large sequencing depth.

Remarks on this clone: Its antigen is currently not known. No qualities accompany the bases; no much larger clone lies one base away.

For the CD8 naive samples, CD45RO-negative cells were positively selected for CCR7, yielding a CD45RA+CCR7+ population from which TemRA cells were excluded. Donors were healthy HIV-negative adults with no recently reported acute infections or vaccinations. Every donor was a Caucasian adult residing in Nashville, Tennessee, USA. Blood was collected by leukapheresis, and PBMCs were isolated by Ficoll-Histopaque density gradient centrifugation and then cryopreserved in liquid nitrogen vapor phase. Purity and quantity of every magnetically sorted T cell population were checked by analytical flow cytometry. From each sorted fraction, genomic DNA was isolated and quantified by UV absorbance on a Nanodrop 2000c. TCR CDR3 regions were amplified from genomic DNA by multiplex PCR using the deep immunoSEQ assay. Genomic DNA extracted from each cell subset was distributed evenly over all wells of several immunoSEQ 96-well plates, and each plate served as one replicate. For sorted subsets, around 200 ng genomic DNA, equal to tens of thousands of T cell genomes, was loaded into each replicate PCR. Purified libraries were quantified with a Qubit 3.0 fluorometer, sized on a Bioanalyzer 2100, and re-quantified with the KAPA Library Quantification kit. Each immunoSEQ 96-well plate was sequenced on its own single-read 150-cycle Illumina NextSeq 550 flow cell. Per the source publication's procedure: Because the immunoSEQ output held only junctional sequences and lacked quality scores, the filtering could not match the filtering applied to full-length reads. Sequences were annotated with PyIR, a Python wrapper for IgBLAST v1.9, using IMGT germline references to assign V/J genes and CDR3. Reads with weak V/J assignments (E-value above 1e-6), missing CDR3, stop codons, out-of-frame junctions, or ambiguous translated residues were removed. V3J clonotypes were defined by identical inferred V gene, J gene, and CDR3 amino acid sequence. To compute the percentage overlap between repertoires, the number of shared unique clonotypes was divided by the size of the smaller repertoire. RTK rarefaction, the Chao1 estimator, and Recon v2.1 estimates of unobserved clonotypes were used to assess repertoire richness. Generation probabilities for all TCRbeta clonotypes obtained by the gDNA method from a handful of donors were computed using OLGA. In its TCRdb copy, this immuneACCESS table keeps in-frame sequences only and misses some clones. Where compared with another copy, unresolved V genes explain less than half of these, and the others have no known cause. V and J calls and clone size are those listed in that table; D and trimming were worked out from the DNA. The sample table holds about 2,200,000 clones, of which under 95% were seen once. The top ten clonotypes cover more than 1.5% of the sample.

V and J are truncated by 1 base and 0 bases respectively, leaving an intervening sequence of 10 bases. The CDR3 runs 15 residues from the cysteine to the phenylalanine. The entry retains the CDR3 DNA only, 45 bases that are in frame from base 1. From the germline V gene, CDR1 is SGHAT and CDR2 is FQNNGV. The rearranged segments are TRBV11-2 and TRBJ2-7; a tentative D match to TRBD2 spans 5 bases. The TCR was taken from a man between 18 and 29 years old in good health. Some clones in this sample may be carry-over from other donors' samples. The sequenced sample consisted of naive CD8+ T cells from PBMCs. The cell subset or site label, read with the paper, signifies: CD45RA+CCR7+. The CDR3 region has the sequence CASSLGADYSYEQYF. The nucleotide sequence reads as follows: TGTGCCAGCAGCTTAGGGGCAGACTACTCCTACGAGCAGTACTTC.